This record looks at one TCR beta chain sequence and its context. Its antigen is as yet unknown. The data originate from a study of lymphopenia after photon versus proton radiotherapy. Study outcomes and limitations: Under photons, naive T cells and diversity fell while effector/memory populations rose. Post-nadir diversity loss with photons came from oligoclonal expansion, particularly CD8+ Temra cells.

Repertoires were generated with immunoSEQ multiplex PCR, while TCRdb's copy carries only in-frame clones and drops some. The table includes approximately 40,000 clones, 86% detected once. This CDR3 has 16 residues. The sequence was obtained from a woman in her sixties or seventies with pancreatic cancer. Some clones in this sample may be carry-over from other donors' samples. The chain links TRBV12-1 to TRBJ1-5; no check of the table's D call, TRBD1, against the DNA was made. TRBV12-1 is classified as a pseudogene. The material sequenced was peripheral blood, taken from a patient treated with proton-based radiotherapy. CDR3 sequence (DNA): TGTGCCAGCAGCACCCGATCAGGGTATAGCAATCAGCCCCAGCATTTT. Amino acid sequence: CASSTRSGYSNQPQHF.